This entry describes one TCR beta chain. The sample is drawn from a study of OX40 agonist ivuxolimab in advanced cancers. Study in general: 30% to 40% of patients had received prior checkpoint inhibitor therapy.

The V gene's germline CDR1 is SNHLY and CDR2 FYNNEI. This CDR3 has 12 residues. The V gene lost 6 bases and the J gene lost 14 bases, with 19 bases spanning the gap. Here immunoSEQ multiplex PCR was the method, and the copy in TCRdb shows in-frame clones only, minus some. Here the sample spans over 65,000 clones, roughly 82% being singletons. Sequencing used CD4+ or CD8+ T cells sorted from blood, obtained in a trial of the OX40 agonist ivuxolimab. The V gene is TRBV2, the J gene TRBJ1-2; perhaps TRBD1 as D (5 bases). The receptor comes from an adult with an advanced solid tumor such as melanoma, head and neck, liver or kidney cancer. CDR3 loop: CASSLRGPEITF. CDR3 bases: TGTGCCAGCAGCCTCCGGGGACCAGAAATAACCTTC.